This T cell receptor (beta chain) was found in a study of T cell responses to AZD1222 COVID-19 vaccine. Germline V gene lookup returns CDR1 LGHNA and CDR2 YSLEER. The germline V and J ends were trimmed by 0 bases and 2 bases, with 10 bases remaining between them. CDR3 size: 15 residues. The assay was immunoSEQ multiplex PCR, and TCRdb's table has in-frame clones only and misses some. This table holds about 83,000 clones, 75% to 90% found once. V gene TRBV4-3 combines with J gene TRBJ1-1; D uncertain. The clonotype comes from an adult in good health. The input for sequencing was peripheral blood, taken on day 0 of AZD1222 vaccination. The CDR3 reads CASSQDLARNTEAFF. CDR3 coding DNA: TGCGCCAGCAGCCAAGATCTAGCCAGAAACACTGAAGCTTTCTTT.